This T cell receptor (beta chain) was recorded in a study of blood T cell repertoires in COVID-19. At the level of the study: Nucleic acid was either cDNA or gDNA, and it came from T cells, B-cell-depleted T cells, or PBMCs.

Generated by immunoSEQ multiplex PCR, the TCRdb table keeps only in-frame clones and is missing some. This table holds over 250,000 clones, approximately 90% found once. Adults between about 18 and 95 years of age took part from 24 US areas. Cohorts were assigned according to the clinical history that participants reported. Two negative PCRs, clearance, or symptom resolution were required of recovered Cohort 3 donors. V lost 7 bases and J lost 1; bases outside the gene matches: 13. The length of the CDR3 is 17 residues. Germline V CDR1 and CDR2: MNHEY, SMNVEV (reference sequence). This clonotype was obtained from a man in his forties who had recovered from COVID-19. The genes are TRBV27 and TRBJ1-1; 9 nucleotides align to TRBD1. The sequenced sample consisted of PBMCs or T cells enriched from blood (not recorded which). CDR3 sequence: CASILGFRQGENTEAFF. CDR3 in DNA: TGTGCCAGCATCCTAGGGTTTAGACAGGGGGAGAACACTGAAGCTTTCTTT.